The source of this T cell receptor (beta chain) is a study of blood T cells in healthy people across ages. Germline lookup yields CDR1 SGHRS and CDR2 YFSETQ. Trimming pared 3 bases from V and 5 bases from J, leaving 19 bases between. CDR3 length equals 16 residues. For the second PCR, which ran for roughly 6 to 12 cycles, a sample-barcoded 5' primer and a J-beta primer mix were used. TCRdb re-called the 5' RACE reads through MiXCR, storing one row per CDR3 protein. The top ten hold about 7.7% of the sample, which has about 1.7 million distinct CDR3 sequences, roughly 30% seen once. The gene calls are TRBV5-1 and TRBJ2-3; a weak D match, TRBD1 (7 bases). Sequencing input: blood. This receptor was taken from a woman in her 30s in good health. The CDR3 is CASSWEEGAAGDTQYF. As DNA, the CDR3 is TGCGCCAGCAGCTGGGAGGAGGGGGCCGCGGGAGATACGCAGTATTTT. The full variable domain, in which reference TRBV5-1 and TRBJ2-3 provide the parts outside the CDR3, is KAGVTQTPRYLIKTRGQQVTLSCSPISGHRSVSWYQQTPGQGLQFLFEYFSETQRNKGNFPGRFSGRQFSNSRSEMNVSTLELGDSALYLCASSWEEGAAGDTQYFGPGTRLTVL.